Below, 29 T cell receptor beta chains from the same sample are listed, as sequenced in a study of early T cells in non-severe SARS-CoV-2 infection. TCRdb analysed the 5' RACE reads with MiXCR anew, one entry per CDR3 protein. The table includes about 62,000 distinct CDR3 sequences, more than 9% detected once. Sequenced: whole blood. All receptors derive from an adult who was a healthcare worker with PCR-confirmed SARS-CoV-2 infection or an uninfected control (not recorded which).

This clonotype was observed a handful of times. The CDR3 sequence: CASSLDWGGGSGKKLFF. For the CDR3, the DNA is TGTGCCAGCAGCTTAGATTGGGGAGGGGGTTCCGGGAAAAAACTGTTTTTT. The chain combines TRBV11-2 with TRBJ1-4; D possibly corresponds to TRBD1 (6 bases). The CDR3 is 17 amino acids. Germline-derived CDR1 and CDR2 are SGHAT and FQNNGV. V lost 0 bases to trimming and J lost 9 bases, with 20 bases between them.

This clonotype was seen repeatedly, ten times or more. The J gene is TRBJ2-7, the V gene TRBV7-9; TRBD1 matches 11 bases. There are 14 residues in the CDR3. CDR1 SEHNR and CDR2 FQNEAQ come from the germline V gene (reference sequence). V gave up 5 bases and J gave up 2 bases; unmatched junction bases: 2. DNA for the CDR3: TGTGCCAGCAGCGGACAGGGGGCGGCCTACGAGCAGTACGTC. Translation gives CASSGQGAAYEQYV.

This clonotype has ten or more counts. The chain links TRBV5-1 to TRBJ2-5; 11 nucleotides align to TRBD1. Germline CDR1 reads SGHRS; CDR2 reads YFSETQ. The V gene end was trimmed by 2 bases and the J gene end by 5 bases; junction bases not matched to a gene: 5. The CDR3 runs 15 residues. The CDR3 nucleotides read TGCGCCAGCAGCTTATGGACAGGGGGCCGGGAGACCCAGTACTTC. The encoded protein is CASSLWTGGRETQYF.

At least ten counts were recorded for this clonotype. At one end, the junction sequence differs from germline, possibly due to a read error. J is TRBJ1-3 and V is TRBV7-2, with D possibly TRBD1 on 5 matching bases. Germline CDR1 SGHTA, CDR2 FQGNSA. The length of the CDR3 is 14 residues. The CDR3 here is CVSSLARAGNTIYF. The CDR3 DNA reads TGTGTCAGCAGCTTAGCCAGGGCCGGAAACACCATATATTTT.

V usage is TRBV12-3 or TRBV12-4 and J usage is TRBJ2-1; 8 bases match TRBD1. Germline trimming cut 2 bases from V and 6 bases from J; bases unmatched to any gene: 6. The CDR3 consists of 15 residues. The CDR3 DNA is TGTGCCAGCAGTTTATCCGGGACAGGCACCAATGAGCAGTTCTTC. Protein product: CASSLSGTGTNEQFF.

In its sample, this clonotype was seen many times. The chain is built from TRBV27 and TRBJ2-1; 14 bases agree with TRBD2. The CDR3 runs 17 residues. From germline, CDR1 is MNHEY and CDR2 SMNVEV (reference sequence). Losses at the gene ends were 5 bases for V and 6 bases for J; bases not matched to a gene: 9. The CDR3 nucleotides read TGTGCCAGCAGTCCCGGACTAGCGGGGGGCAAGATCAATGAGCAGTTCTTC. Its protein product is CASSPGLAGGKINEQFF.

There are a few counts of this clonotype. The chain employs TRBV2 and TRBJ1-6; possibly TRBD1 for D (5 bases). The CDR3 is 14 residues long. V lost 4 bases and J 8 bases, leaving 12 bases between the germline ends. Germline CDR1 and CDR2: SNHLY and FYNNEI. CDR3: CASSVLGVDSPLHF. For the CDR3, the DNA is TGTGCCAGCAGTGTTTTGGGGGTTGATTCACCCCTCCACTTT.

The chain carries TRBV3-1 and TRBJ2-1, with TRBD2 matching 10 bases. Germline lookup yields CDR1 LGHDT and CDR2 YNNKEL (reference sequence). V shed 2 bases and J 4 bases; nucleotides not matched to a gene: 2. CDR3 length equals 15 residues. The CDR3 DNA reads TGTGCCAGCAGCCAAACTAGCGGGAAGTACAATGAGCAGTTCTTC. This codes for CASSQTSGKYNEQFF.

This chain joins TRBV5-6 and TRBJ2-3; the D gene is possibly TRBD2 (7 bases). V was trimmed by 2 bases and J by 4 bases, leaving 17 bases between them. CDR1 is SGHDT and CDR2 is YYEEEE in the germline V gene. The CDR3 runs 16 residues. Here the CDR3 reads CASSLGSGGMADTQYF. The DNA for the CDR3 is TGTGCCAGCAGCTTAGGGTCGGGGGGCATGGCAGATACGCAGTATTTT.

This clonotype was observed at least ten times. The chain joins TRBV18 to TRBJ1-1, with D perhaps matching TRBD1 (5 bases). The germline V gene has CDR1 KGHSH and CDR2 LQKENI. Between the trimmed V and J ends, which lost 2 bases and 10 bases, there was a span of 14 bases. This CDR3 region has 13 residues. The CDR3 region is CASSPDWGVGAFF. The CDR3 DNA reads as TGTGCCAGCTCACCAGACTGGGGGGTAGGAGCTTTCTTT. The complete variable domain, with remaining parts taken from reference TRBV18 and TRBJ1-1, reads NAGVMQNPRHLVRRRGQEARLRCSPMKGHSHVYWYRQLPEEGLKFMVYLQKENIIDESGMPKERFSAEFPKEGPSILRIQQVVRGDSAAYFCASSPDWGVGAFFGQGTRLTVV.

CDR3 region: CASSLAEGWTEAFF. CDR3 nucleotide sequence: TGTGCCAGCAGCTTAGCGGAAGGGTGGACTGAAGCTTTCTTT. V and J are TRBV7-9 and TRBJ1-1; D is unclear. Germline V gene sequence: CDR1 SEHNR, CDR2 FQNEAQ (reference sequence). V was pared by 0 bases and J by 5 bases, with 10 bases between. There are 14 residues in the CDR3.

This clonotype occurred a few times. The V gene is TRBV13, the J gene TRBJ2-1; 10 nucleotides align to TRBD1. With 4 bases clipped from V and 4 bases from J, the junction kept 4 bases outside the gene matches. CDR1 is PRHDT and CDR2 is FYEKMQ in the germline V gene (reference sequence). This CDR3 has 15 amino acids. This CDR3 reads CASSSRGQGYNEQFF. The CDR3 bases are TGTGCCAGCAGCTCACGGGGACAGGGGTACAATGAGCAGTTCTTC.

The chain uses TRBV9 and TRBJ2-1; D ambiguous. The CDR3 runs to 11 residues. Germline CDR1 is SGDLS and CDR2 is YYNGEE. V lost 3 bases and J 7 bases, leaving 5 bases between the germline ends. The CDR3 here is CASSAQNEQFF. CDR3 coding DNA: TGTGCCAGCAGCGCCCAGAATGAGCAGTTCTTC.

The CDR3, as DNA: TGTGCCACCAGTGCGGGACCCGGGGCCAACGTCCTGACTTTC. Its protein is CATSAGPGANVLTF. The chain uses TRBV24-1 and TRBJ2-6, with D perhaps matching TRBD1 or TRBD2 (5 bases each). CDR1 and CDR2 from the germline V gene are KGHDR and SFDVKD. The CDR3 is 14 amino acids. V lost 5 bases and J lost 4, with 8 bases in between.

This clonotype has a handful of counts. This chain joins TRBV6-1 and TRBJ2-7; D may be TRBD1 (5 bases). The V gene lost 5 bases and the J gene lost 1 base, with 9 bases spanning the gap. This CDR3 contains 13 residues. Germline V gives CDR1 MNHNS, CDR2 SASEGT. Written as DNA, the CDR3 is TGTGCCAGCAGTAAGGGGCCGTCCTACGAGCAGTACGTC. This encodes CASSKGPSYEQYV.

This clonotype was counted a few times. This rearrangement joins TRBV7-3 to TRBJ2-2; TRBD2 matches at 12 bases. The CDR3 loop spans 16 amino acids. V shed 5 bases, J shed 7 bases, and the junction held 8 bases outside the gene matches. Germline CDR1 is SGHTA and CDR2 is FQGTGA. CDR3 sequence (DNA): TGTGCCAGCAGCCCCTCGACTAGCGGGGGAGGCGGGGAGCTGTTTTTT. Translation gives CASSPSTSGGGGELFF. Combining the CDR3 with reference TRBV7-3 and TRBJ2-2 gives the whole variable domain GAGVSQTPSNKVTEKGKYVELRCDPISGHTALYWYRQSLGQGPEFLIYFQGTGAADDSGLPNDRFFAVRPEGSVSTLKIQRTERGDSAVYLCASSPSTSGGGGELFFGEGSRLTVL.

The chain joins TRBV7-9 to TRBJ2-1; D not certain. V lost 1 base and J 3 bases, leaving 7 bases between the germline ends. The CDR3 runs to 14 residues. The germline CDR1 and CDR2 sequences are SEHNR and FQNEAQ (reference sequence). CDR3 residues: CASSLDKNYNEQFF. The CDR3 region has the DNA TGTGCCAGCAGCTTAGATAAGAACTACAATGAGCAGTTCTTC.

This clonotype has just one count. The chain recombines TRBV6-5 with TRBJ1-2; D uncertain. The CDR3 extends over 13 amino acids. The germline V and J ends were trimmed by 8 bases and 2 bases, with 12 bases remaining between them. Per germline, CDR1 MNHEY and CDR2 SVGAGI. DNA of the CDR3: TGTGCCAGCTCAAGGAACGGGAACTATGGCTACACCTTC. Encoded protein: CASSRNGNYGYTF.

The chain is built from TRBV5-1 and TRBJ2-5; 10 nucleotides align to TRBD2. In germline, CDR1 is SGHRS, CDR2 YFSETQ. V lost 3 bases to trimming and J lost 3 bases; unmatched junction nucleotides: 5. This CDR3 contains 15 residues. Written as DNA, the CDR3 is TGCGCCAGCAGCTCTACGGGGACTAGCGAAGAGACCCAGTACTTC. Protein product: CASSSTGTSEETQYF.

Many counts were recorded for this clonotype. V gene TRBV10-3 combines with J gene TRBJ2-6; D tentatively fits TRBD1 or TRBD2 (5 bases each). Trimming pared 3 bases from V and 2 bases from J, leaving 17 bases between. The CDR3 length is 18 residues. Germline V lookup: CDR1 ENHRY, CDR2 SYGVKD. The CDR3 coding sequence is TGTGCCATCAGTGACCCAAGGGACGCAGCAACTGGGGCCAACGTCCTGACTTTC. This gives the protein CAISDPRDAATGANVLTF.

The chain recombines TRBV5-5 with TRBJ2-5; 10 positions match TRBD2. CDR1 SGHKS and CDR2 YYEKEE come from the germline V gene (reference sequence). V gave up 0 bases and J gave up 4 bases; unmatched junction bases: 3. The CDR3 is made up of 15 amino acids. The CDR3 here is CASSLVSGGSETQYF. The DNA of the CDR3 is TGTGCCAGCAGCTTGGTTAGCGGGGGGTCAGAGACCCAGTACTTC.

This CDR3 reads CASSLSWSFREEQPQHF. Written as DNA, the CDR3 is TGTGCCAGCAGTTTATCGTGGTCGTTCAGGGAGGAACAGCCCCAGCATTTT. The chain uses TRBV27 and TRBJ1-5; D is perhaps TRBD1 (5 bases). Germline CDR1 is MNHEY and CDR2 is SMNVEV (reference sequence). Trimming removed 0 bases at V and 7 bases at J, with 19 bases between. CDR3 length: 17 amino acids.

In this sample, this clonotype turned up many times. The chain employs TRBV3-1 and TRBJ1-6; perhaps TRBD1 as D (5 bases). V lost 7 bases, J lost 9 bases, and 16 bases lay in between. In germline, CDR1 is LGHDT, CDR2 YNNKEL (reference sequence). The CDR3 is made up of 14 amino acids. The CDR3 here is CASTRQPGFSPLHF. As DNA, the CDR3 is TGTGCCAGCACCCGACAGCCCGGATTTTCACCCCTCCACTTT.

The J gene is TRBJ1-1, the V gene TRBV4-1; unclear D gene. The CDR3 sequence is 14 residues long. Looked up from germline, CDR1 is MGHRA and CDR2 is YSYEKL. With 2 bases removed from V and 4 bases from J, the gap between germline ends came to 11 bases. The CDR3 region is CASSQMAGTTEAFF. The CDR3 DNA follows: TGCGCCAGCAGCCAAATGGCAGGAACCACTGAAGCTTTCTTT.

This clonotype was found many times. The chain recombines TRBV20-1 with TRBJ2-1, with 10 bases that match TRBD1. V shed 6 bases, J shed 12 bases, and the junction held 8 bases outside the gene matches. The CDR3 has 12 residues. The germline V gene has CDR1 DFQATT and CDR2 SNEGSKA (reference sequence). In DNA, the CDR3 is TGCAGTGCCGCGGACAGGGGGTATGGGCAGTTCTTC. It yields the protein CSAADRGYGQFF.

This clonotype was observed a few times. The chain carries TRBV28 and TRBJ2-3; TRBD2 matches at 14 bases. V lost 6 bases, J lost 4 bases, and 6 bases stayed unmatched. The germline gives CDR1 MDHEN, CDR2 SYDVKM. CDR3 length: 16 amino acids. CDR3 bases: TGTGCCAGCAGAAGGACTAGCGGGGGGTTTGCAGATACGCAGTATTTT. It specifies CASRRTSGGFADTQYF.

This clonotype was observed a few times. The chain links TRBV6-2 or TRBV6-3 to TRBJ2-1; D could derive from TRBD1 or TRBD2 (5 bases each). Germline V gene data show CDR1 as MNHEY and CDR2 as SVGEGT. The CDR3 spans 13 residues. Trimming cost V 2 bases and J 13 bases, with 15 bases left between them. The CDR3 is CASSYGTPAGQFF. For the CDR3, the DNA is TGTGCCAGCAGTTACGGGACCCCAGCAGGTCAGTTCTTC.

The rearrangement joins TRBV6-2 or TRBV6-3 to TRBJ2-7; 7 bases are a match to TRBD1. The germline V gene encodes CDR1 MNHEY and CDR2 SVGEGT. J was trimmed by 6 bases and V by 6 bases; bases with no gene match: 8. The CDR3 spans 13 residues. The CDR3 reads CASRGTAHSEQYV. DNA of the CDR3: TGTGCCAGCAGGGGGACAGCCCACTCCGAGCAGTACGTC.

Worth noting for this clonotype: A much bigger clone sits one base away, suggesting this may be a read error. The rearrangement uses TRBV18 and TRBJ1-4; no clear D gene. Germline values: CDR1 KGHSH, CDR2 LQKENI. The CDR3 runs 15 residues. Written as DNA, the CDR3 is TGTGCCAGCTCACCAAAACAGACCTTACCTGAAAAACTGTCTTTT. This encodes CASSPKQTLPEKLSF.